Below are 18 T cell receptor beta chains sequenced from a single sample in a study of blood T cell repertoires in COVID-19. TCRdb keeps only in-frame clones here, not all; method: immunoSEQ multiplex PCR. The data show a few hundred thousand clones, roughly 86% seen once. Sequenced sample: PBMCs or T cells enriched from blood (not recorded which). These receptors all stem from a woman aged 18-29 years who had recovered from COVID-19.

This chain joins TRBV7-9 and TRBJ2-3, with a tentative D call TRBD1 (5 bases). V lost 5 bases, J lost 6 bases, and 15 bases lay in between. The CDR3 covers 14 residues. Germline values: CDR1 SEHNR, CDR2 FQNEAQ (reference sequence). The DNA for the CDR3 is TGTGCCAGCAGCCACCTGGGGCGCAGGGATACGCAGTATTTT. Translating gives CASSHLGRRDTQYF.

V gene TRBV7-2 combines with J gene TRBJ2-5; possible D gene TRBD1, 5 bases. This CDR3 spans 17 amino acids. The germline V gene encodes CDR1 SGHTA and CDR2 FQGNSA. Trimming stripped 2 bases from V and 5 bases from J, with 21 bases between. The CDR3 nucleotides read TGTGCCAGCAGCTTAAGTTCTTGGGGCTATAATGCGGAGACCCAGTACTTC. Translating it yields CASSLSSWGYNAETQYF.

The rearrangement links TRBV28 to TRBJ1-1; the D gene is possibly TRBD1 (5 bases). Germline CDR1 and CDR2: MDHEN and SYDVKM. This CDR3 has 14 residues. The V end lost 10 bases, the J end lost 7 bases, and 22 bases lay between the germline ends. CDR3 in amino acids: CAITGRTPYGEAFF. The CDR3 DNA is TGTGCCATCACTGGAAGGACACCGTACGGTGAAGCTTTCTTT.

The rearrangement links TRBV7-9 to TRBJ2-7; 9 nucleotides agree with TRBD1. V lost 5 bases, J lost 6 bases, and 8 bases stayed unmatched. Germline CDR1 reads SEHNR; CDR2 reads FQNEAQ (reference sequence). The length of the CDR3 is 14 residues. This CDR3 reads CASSQGTGSREQYF. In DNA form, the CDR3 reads TGTGCCAGCAGCCAAGGGACAGGGAGCCGCGAGCAGTACTTC.

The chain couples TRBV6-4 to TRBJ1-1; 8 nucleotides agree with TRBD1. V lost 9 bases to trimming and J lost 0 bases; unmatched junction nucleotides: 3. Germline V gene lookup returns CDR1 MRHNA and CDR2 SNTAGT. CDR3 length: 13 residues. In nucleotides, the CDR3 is TGTGCCAGTGAGACAGGGGTGAACACTGAAGCTTTCTTT. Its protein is CASETGVNTEAFF.

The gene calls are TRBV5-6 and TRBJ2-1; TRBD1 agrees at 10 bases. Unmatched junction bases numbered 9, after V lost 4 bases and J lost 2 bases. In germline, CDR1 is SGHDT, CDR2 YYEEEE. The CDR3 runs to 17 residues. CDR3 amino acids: CASSADRGLLPYNEQFF. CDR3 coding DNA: TGTGCCAGCAGCGCTGACAGGGGGCTACTTCCCTACAATGAGCAGTTCTTC.

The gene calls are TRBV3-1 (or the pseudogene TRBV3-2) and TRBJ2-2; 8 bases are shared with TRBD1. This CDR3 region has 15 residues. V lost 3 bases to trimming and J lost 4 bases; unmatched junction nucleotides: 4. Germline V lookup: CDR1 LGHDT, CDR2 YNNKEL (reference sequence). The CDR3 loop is CASSQNDRGTGELFF. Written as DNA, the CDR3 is TGTGCCAGCAGCCAGAATGACAGGGGCACCGGGGAGCTGTTTTTT.

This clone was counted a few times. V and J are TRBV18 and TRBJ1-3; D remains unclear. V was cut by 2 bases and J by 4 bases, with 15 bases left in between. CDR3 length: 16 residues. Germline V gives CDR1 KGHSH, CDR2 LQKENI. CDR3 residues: CASSPAAWEVGNTIYF. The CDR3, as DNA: TGTGCCAGCTCACCAGCCGCCTGGGAGGTGGGAAACACCATATATTTT.

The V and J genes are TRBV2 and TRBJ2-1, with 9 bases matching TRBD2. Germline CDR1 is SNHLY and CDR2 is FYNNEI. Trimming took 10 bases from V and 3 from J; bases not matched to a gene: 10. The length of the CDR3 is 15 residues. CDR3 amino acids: CATIPELAGYNEQFF. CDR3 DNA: TGTGCCACCATCCCGGAACTAGCGGGCTACAATGAGCAGTTCTTC. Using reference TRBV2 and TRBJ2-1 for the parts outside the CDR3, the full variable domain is EPEVTQTPSHQVTQMGQEVILRCVPISNHLYFYWYRQILGQKVEFLVSFYNNEISEKSEIFDDQFSVERPDGSNFTLKIRSTKLEDSAMYFCATIPELAGYNEQFFGPGTRLTVL.

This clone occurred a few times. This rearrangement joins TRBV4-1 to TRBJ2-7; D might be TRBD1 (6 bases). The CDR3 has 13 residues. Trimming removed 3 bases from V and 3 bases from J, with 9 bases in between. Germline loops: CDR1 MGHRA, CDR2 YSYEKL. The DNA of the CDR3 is TGCGCCAGCAGCCATCGGGACAACTACGAGCAGTACTTC. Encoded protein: CASSHRDNYEQYF.

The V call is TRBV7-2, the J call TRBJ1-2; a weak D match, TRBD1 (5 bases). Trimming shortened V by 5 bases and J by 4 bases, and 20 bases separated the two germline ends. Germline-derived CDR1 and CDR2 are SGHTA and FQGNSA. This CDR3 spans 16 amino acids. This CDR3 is CASSLGTRDGGYGYTF. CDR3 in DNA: TGTGCCAGCAGCCTCGGGACGAGGGACGGGGGCTATGGCTACACCTTC.

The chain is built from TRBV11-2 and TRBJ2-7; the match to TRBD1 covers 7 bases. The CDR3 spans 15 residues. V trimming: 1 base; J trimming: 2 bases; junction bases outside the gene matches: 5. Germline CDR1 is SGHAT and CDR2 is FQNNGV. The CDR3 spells CASSLVGTGAYEQYF. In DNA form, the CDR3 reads TGTGCCAGCAGCTTAGTGGGTACAGGGGCCTACGAGCAGTACTTC.

CDR3 nucleotides: TGTGCCAGCAGTTACTCGTTCGGGGTTGACTATGGCTACACCTTC. This codes for CASSYSFGVDYGYTF. The V gene is TRBV6-5, the J gene TRBJ1-2; the D is unclear. V lost 0 bases, J lost 3 bases, and 11 bases lay in between. The germline CDR1 and CDR2 sequences are MNHEY and SVGAGI. This CDR3 has 15 amino acids.

DNA for the CDR3: TGTGCCAGCAGCTTTTTACGGACAGGGGCCACCGGGGAGCTGTTTTTT. It encodes CASSFLRTGATGELFF. The genes are TRBV7-2 and TRBJ2-2, with 9 nucleotides matching TRBD1. Losses at the gene ends were 3 bases for V and 4 bases for J; bases not matched to a gene: 6. This CDR3 has 16 residues. CDR1 SGHTA and CDR2 FQGNSA come from the germline V gene. The variable domain in full, completed from reference TRBV7-2 and TRBJ2-2, reads GAGVSQSPSNKVTEKGKDVELRCDPISGHTALYWYRQSLGQGLEFLIYFQGNSAPDKSGLPSDRFSAERTGGSVSTLTIQRTQQEDSAVYLCASSFLRTGATGELFFGEGSRLTVL.

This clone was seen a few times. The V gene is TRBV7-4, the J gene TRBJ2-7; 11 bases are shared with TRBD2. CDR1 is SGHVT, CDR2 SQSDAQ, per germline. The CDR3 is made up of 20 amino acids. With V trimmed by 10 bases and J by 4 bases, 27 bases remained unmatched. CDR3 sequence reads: CATPVNTSGRGGSHGYEQYF. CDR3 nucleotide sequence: TGTGCCACCCCGGTAAACACTAGCGGGAGAGGGGGCTCCCATGGGTACGAGCAGTACTTC.

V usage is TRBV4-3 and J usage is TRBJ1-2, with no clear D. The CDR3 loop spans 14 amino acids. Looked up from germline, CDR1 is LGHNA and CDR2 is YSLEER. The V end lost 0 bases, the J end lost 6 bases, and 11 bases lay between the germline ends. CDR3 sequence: CASSQEGPNNGYTF. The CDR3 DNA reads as TGCGCCAGCAGCCAAGAGGGCCCGAACAATGGCTACACCTTC.

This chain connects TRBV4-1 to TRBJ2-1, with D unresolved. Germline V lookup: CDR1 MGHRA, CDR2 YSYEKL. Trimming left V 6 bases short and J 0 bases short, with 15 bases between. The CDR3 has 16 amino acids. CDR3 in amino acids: CASRETGSVSYNEQFF. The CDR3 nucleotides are TGCGCCAGCAGAGAGACCGGGTCCGTCTCCTACAATGAGCAGTTCTTC.

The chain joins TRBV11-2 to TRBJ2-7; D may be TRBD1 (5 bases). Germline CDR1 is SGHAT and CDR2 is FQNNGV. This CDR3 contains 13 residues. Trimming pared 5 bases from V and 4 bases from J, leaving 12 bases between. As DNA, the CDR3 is TGTGCCAGCAGCAGCAGGGATCAATACGAGCAGTACTTC. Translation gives CASSSRDQYEQYF.